Listed here is a single T cell receptor (beta chain). The record originates from a study of blood T cell repertoires in COVID-19. For the study at large: Specimens from acute and convalescent COVID-19 originated in the United States, Italy and Spain. From T cells, B-cell-depleted T cells, or PBMCs came the material, which was cDNA or gDNA.

CDR1 MDHEN and CDR2 SYDVKM come from the germline V gene. CDR3 size: 15 residues. V was pared by 6 bases and J by 5 bases, with 16 bases between. Profiling relied on immunoSEQ multiplex PCR, and the TCRdb table lists in-frame clones only, not all of them. The sample has a few hundred thousand clones, roughly nine tenths seen once. This receptor was identified in a woman in her late teens or twenties who had recovered from COVID-19. The rearrangement uses TRBV28 and TRBJ1-4; D not resolved. The specimen was PBMCs or T cells enriched from blood (not recorded which). This chain's CDR3 is CASSLPGVGNEKLFF. CDR3 bases: TGTGCCAGCAGCCTCCCCGGGGTGGGGAATGAAAAACTGTTTTTT.